This T cell receptor (beta chain) was obtained from a study of T cells after yellow fever vaccination. Study results and caveats: The secondary response peaked faster, at day 5 versus 15, but was weaker.

This clonotype was recorded many times. What it recognizes is unknown. The length of the CDR3 is 13 residues. The V end was cut by 6 bases, the J end by 0 bases, with 7 bases between. UMIs and a universal primer site were added when TCR cDNA was made by 5'RACE template switching. TCRdb independently ran MiXCR on the 5' RACE reads; one entry per CDR3 protein. The repertoire holds about 260,000 distinct CDR3 sequences, with more than 3.5% as singletons. The specimen comprised PBMCs, sampled 15 days after the yellow fever booster vaccination. The origin of this receptor is a man aged 18 to 29 who received the YFV17D yellow fever vaccine. V gene TRBV12-3 or TRBV12-4 combines with J gene TRBJ2-3; D is uncertain. For the CDR3, the DNA is TGTGCCAGCAGCGCACTTAGCACAGATACGCAGTATTTT. Protein product: CASSALSTDTQYF.